One sample yielded the 25 T cell receptor beta chains listed below, sequenced in a study of cytomegalovirus exposure and HLA in healthy donors. Clones were read by immunoSEQ multiplex PCR, and TCRdb kept only the in-frame ones, dropping some. The sample gives about 140,000 clones, about 86% of which show up once; just under 8% is in the top ten. Sample: PBMCs. The receptors come from a woman aged 18 to 35 in good health and CMV-seropositive.

The rearrangement joins TRBV2 to TRBJ2-7, with D perhaps matching TRBD1 (5 bases). The germline V and J ends were trimmed by 6 bases and 0 bases, with 12 bases remaining between them. The CDR3 loop spans 14 amino acids. Germline CDR1 SNHLY, CDR2 FYNNEI. CDR3 region: CASRSTESSYEQYF. The CDR3 DNA sequence: TGTGCCAGCAGGTCGACAGAGAGCTCCTACGAGCAGTACTTC.

The gene calls are TRBV4-3 and TRBJ2-5; 9 bases agree with TRBD1. Looked up from germline, CDR1 is LGHNA and CDR2 is YSLEER. The CDR3 spans 18 residues. V lost 4 bases to trimming and J lost 3 bases; unmatched junction nucleotides: 15. As DNA, the CDR3 is TGCGCCAGCAGCCCCAAAAGCCGGACAGGGGACGATGAAGAGACCCAGTACTTC. This translates into CASSPKSRTGDDEETQYF.

V and J are TRBV11-1 and TRBJ2-5; TRBD1 is a possible D gene (6 bases). V was cut by 5 bases and J by 1 base, with 17 bases left in between. Germline V gives CDR1 SGHAT, CDR2 FQDESV (reference sequence). The length of the CDR3 is 16 residues. The CDR3 DNA reads as TGTGCCAGCAGCCCGGGGTTACAGGGATTCCAAGAGACCCAGTACTTC. It specifies CASSPGLQGFQETQYF.

The rearrangement uses TRBV4-3 and TRBJ2-7, with TRBD1 identical over 8 bases. Germline V lookup: CDR1 LGHNA, CDR2 YSLEER. V lost 2 bases to trimming and J lost 3 bases; unmatched junction nucleotides: 3. This CDR3 spans 14 amino acids. The CDR3 here is CASSQFTGGYEQYF. The CDR3 DNA reads as TGCGCCAGCAGCCAATTTACAGGGGGCTACGAGCAGTACTTC.

The J gene is TRBJ1-2, the V gene TRBV5-1; TRBD1 matches 10 bases. J lost 3 bases, V lost 0 bases, and 8 bases had no gene match. The CDR3 covers 17 residues. Germline V gene lookup returns CDR1 SGHRS and CDR2 YFSETQ. CDR3 sequence: CASSLGSGTGVYYGYTF. The CDR3 DNA is TGCGCCAGCAGCTTGGGTTCCGGGACAGGGGTGTACTATGGCTACACCTTC.

V is TRBV5-6 and J is TRBJ2-3; 11 bases match TRBD2. V lost 5 bases to trimming and J lost 6 bases; unmatched junction nucleotides: 8. CDR3 length: 15 amino acids. In germline, CDR1 is SGHDT, CDR2 YYEEEE. The CDR3 sequence is CASRETSGEGDTQYF. Written as DNA, the CDR3 is TGTGCCAGCAGGGAGACTAGCGGGGAGGGGGATACGCAGTATTTT.

The rearrangement links TRBV5-1 to TRBJ2-1; 9 bases are a match to TRBD2. Germline CDR1 SGHRS, CDR2 YFSETQ. The V gene end was trimmed by 3 bases and the J gene end by 10 bases; junction bases not matched to a gene: 8. CDR3 length equals 14 residues. CDR3: CASSWGSGSQEQFF. The CDR3 DNA is TGCGCCAGCAGCTGGGGTAGCGGGAGCCAGGAGCAGTTCTTC.

The chain couples TRBV15 to TRBJ1-2, with a tentative D call TRBD1 (5 bases). Germline V CDR1 and CDR2: LNHNV, YYDKDF (reference sequence). V was clipped by 6 bases and J by 2 bases, with 13 bases between them. CDR3 length: 14 amino acids. The CDR3 here is CATRLPRANYGYTF. In nucleotides, the CDR3 is TGTGCCACCAGGCTGCCCAGGGCAAACTATGGCTACACCTTC.

The J gene is TRBJ1-3, the V gene TRBV7-6; 9 nucleotides match TRBD1. In germline, CDR1 is SGHVS, CDR2 FNYEAQ. The CDR3 spans 16 residues. The V segment lost 2 bases and the J segment 7 bases; nucleotides outside the gene matches: 9. CDR3 residues: CASSLRGTGGANTIYF. In nucleotides, the CDR3 is TGTGCCAGCAGCTTAAGGGGAACAGGGGGCGCGAACACCATATATTTT.

The V call is TRBV19, the J call TRBJ2-3; D is uncertain. V was cut by 3 bases and J by 4 bases, with 8 bases left in between. Germline lookup yields CDR1 LNHDA and CDR2 SQIVND (reference sequence). This CDR3 region has 13 residues. The chain's CDR3 is CASSMAPADTQYF. DNA for the CDR3: TGTGCCAGTAGTATGGCCCCAGCAGATACGCAGTATTTT. Full variable domain (missing parts from reference TRBV19 and TRBJ2-3): DGGITQSPKYLFRKEGQNVTLSCEQNLNHDAMYWYRQDPGQGLRLIYYSQIVNDFQKGDIAEGYSVSREKKESFPLTVTSAQKNPTAFYLCASSMAPADTQYFGPGTRLTVL.

The chain carries TRBV21-1 and TRBJ2-7; TRBD1 is the table's D call, not checked against the DNA. TRBV21-1 constitutes a pseudogene. The length of the CDR3 is 14 residues. CDR3 sequence (DNA): TGTGCCAGCACCGACCACAGGTGCGCCTACGAGCAGTACTTC. Translation: CASTDHRCAYEQYF.

The J gene is TRBJ1-2, the V gene TRBV5-4; D remains unclear. CDR1 and CDR2 (germline): SGHNT, YYREEE (reference sequence). The CDR3 runs 15 residues. Trimming took 4 bases from V and 0 from J, leaving 13 bases between them. The DNA of the CDR3 is TGTGCCAGCAGCCAGCCGGGGTTAGCTAACTATGGCTACACCTTC. This sequence encodes CASSQPGLANYGYTF.

The chain has TRBV19 and TRBJ1-5, with 8 bases aligning to TRBD1. There are 15 residues in the CDR3. With 7 bases clipped from V and 1 base from J, the junction kept 6 bases outside the gene matches. Germline V gene data show CDR1 as LNHDA and CDR2 as SQIVND (reference sequence). In DNA form, the CDR3 reads TGTGCCAGTATAGGACAGGGTGGGAGCAATCAGCCCCAGCATTTT. Protein: CASIGQGGSNQPQHF. The full variable domain, with the rest looked up from reference TRBV19 and TRBJ1-5, is DGGITQSPKYLFRKEGQNVTLSCEQNLNHDAMYWYRQDPGQGLRLIYYSQIVNDFQKGDIAEGYSVSREKKESFPLTVTSAQKNPTAFYLCASIGQGGSNQPQHFGDGTRLSIL.

This clone was detected only once. The chain couples TRBV18 to TRBJ2-7; 11 nucleotides match TRBD1. V lost 3 bases and J lost 1; bases outside the gene matches: 2. Germline-derived CDR1 and CDR2 are KGHSH and LQKENI. This CDR3 comprises 15 residues. The CDR3 bases are TGTGCCAGCTCACCTGGGACAGGGGGATCCTACGAGCAGTACTTC. This sequence encodes CASSPGTGGSYEQYF.

This chain links TRBV6-5 with TRBJ1-4; D uncertain. The germline CDR1 and CDR2 sequences are MNHEY and SVGAGI. V lost 5 bases and J lost 0, with 10 bases in between. CDR3 size: 15 residues. The CDR3 loop reads CASSPSYSTNEKLFF. The CDR3, as DNA: TGTGCCAGCAGTCCTTCTTATTCAACTAATGAAAAACTGTTTTTT.

This clone was counted a single time. V gene TRBV6-4 combines with J gene TRBJ2-3, with D hard to call. V was shortened by 6 bases and J by 1 base, with 8 bases between the two germline ends. This CDR3 is 13 amino acids long. The germline V gene has CDR1 MRHNA and CDR2 SNTAGT. The CDR3 nucleotides read TGTGCCAGCAGCGCCAGGCGCACAGATACGCAGTATTTT. It encodes CASSARRTDTQYF.

This clone was recorded once. The rearrangement links TRBV4-2 to TRBJ2-3, with 7 bases fitting TRBD2. J lost 2 bases, V lost 2 bases, and 4 bases had no gene match. Germline CDR1 is LGHNA and CDR2 is YNFKEQ. CDR3 size: 15 residues. Written as DNA, the CDR3 is TGTGCCAGCAGCCAAATCGGGGGGTTCACAGATACGCAGTATTTT. Encoded protein: CASSQIGGFTDTQYF.

The genes are TRBV5-4 and TRBJ1-6; 8 bases fit TRBD1. The CDR3 consists of 17 residues. Germline lookup yields CDR1 SGHNT and CDR2 YYREEE (reference sequence). V lost 0 bases and J lost 7; bases outside the gene matches: 9. CDR3 in amino acids: CASSLGGQGVRNSPLHF. The CDR3, as DNA: TGTGCCAGCAGCTTGGGAGGACAGGGCGTGCGGAATTCACCCCTCCACTTT.

The chain has TRBV11-2 and TRBJ2-3; D is unclear. This CDR3 has 15 amino acids. Germline CDR1 SGHAT, CDR2 FQNNGV. Trimming pared 1 base from V and 1 base from J, leaving 9 bases between. The CDR3 is CASSLGSTGTDTQYF. In DNA, the CDR3 is TGTGCCAGCAGCTTAGGTTCGACTGGCACAGATACGCAGTATTTT.

J is TRBJ1-5 and V is TRBV10-1, with D maybe TRBD1 (5 bases). Germline V gives CDR1 WNHNN, CDR2 SYGVQD (reference sequence). The CDR3 has 16 residues. Trimming took off 2 bases at V and 2 bases at J, with 13 bases between the two ends. The DNA for the CDR3 is TGCGCCAGCAGTGAGATCGGGGCGGGGGGCAATCAGCCCCAGCATTTT. Translating it yields CASSEIGAGGNQPQHF.

This rearrangement joins TRBV6-5 to TRBJ1-5; TRBD1 matches at 12 bases. Trimming cost V 6 bases and J 7 bases; bases outside gene matches: 7. The CDR3 loop spans 15 amino acids. The germline gives CDR1 MNHEY, CDR2 SVGAGI. The CDR3 spells CASRPRDRGRQPQHF. The CDR3 DNA follows: TGTGCCAGCAGACCCCGGGACAGGGGGCGGCAGCCCCAGCATTTT.

The V call is TRBV6-4, the J call TRBJ1-1; 7 bases map to TRBD1. Germline lookup yields CDR1 MRHNA and CDR2 SNTAGT. After removal of 6 bases from V and 1 base from J, the junction contained 2 bases not matched to a gene. The CDR3 length is 13 residues. The CDR3 here is CASRRTGNTEAFF. The CDR3 DNA reads TGTGCCAGCAGGAGGACAGGGAACACTGAAGCTTTCTTT.

The rearrangement joins TRBV2 to TRBJ2-7, with D maybe TRBD2 (6 bases). Germline V gene data show CDR1 as SNHLY and CDR2 as FYNNEI. The CDR3 is 13 amino acids. V dropped 4 bases and J dropped 6 bases, with 13 bases sitting between them. This CDR3 is CASSAAGKVEQYF. CDR3 in DNA: TGTGCCAGCAGTGCGGCGGGAAAAGTCGAGCAGTACTTC.

The chain is built from TRBV18 and TRBJ1-2; D ambiguous. Between the trimmed V and J ends, which lost 3 bases and 4 bases, there was a span of 21 bases. This CDR3 is built from 17 residues. Per germline, CDR1 KGHSH and CDR2 LQKENI. The chain's CDR3 is CASSPARQPLRGYGYTF. The CDR3 bases are TGTGCCAGCTCACCGGCCCGCCAGCCCCTACGAGGCTATGGCTACACCTTC.

The V and J genes are TRBV2 and TRBJ1-3; 7 nucleotides agree with TRBD1. CDR1 and CDR2 (germline): SNHLY, FYNNEI. This CDR3 spans 13 amino acids. Losses at the gene ends were 7 bases for V and 4 bases for J; bases not matched to a gene: 4. This CDR3 is CASKGAEGNTIYF. The DNA for the CDR3 is TGTGCCAGCAAGGGGGCAGAGGGAAACACCATATATTTT.